This entry lists 5 T cell receptor beta chains sequenced from one sample in a study of T-cell reconstitution after alpha-beta-depleted transplantation in children. Unique molecular identifiers featured in how the TCRbeta library was prepared. TCRdb re-called the PCR reads with MiXCR, one entry per CDR3 protein. The data hold 250,000 to 350,000 distinct CDR3 sequences, with nearly 10% observed a single time. The specimen comprised PBMCs from the stem cell graft donor, sampled from the stem cell graft. The receptors derive from a human donor who donated a stem cell graft to a child with SCID.

In its sample, this clonotype was seen a few times. V gene TRBV29-1 combines with J gene TRBJ1-1; the match to TRBD1 covers 7 bases. This CDR3 region has 13 residues. Germline V gene data show CDR1 as SQVTM and CDR2 as ANQGSEA. V shed 4 bases and J 1 base; nucleotides not matched to a gene: 3. CDR3 protein: CSVVEGANTEAFF. The CDR3 bases are TGCAGCGTTGTCGAGGGGGCGAACACTGAAGCTTTCTTT.

The V call is TRBV5-4, the J call TRBJ2-3; 12 nucleotides match TRBD2. The CDR3 sequence is 19 residues long. CDR1 SGHNT and CDR2 YYREEE come from the germline V gene (reference sequence). The V gene end was trimmed by 0 bases and the J gene end by 1 base; junction bases not matched to a gene: 9. The CDR3 bases are TGTGCCAGCAGCTTGGGGCTAGCGGGGGGGCGAGTCGGCACAGATACGCAGTATTTT. Translation gives CASSLGLAGGRVGTDTQYF.

There are many counts of this clonotype. V gene TRBV5-1 combines with J gene TRBJ2-2; D is uncertain. V was pared by 4 bases and J by 0 bases, with 10 bases between. Germline-derived CDR1 and CDR2 are SGHRS and YFSETQ. The CDR3 has 15 amino acids. The CDR3 DNA reads TGCGCCAGCAGCCGCGACGGAGCGAACACCGGGGAGCTGTTTTTT. It yields the protein CASSRDGANTGELFF.

This clonotype was picked up many times. This chain joins TRBV6-1 and TRBJ2-2; 8 bases are a match to TRBD1. V trimming: 5 bases; J trimming: 3 bases; junction bases outside the gene matches: 5. The germline gives CDR1 MNHNS, CDR2 SASEGT. The CDR3 consists of 15 residues. The CDR3 DNA sequence: TGTGCCAGCAGTAAGGGACAGGCTTACACCGGGGAGCTGTTTTTT. Its protein is CASSKGQAYTGELFF.

The V and J genes are TRBV12-3 or TRBV12-4 and TRBJ2-5; no clear D gene. This CDR3 region has 12 residues. Between the trimmed V and J ends, which lost 9 bases and 1 base, there was a span of 9 bases. The CDR3 DNA follows: TGTGCCAGTGCTTCGATCCAAGAGACCCAGTACTTC. Protein product: CASASIQETQYF.